Presented here are 27 T cell receptor beta chains from one specimen sequenced in a study of shared clonotypes between healthy human individuals. Produced via immunoSEQ multiplex PCR; TCRdb's table is partial and in-frame only. The table has some 2.1 million clones, approximately 94% seen once. Terminally differentiated effector memory CD45RA+ cells were left out of the naive CD8 fraction, which was CD45RO-negative and positively selected for CCR7. Sequenced input: naive CD8+ T cells sorted from blood. These receptors were collected from a man younger than 30 in good health.

The rearrangement links TRBV19 to TRBJ2-1; a weak D match, TRBD1 (5 bases). Trimming stripped 7 bases from V and 0 bases from J, with 13 bases between. The CDR3 totals 15 residues. Per germline, CDR1 LNHDA and CDR2 SQIVND (reference sequence). The CDR3 loop reads CASKAPGISYNEQFF. CDR3 sequence (DNA): TGTGCCAGTAAGGCCCCAGGGATCTCCTACAATGAGCAGTTCTTC. Supplemented by reference TRBV19 and TRBJ2-1, the full variable domain reads DGGITQSPKYLFRKEGQNVTLSCEQNLNHDAMYWYRQDPGQGLRLIYYSQIVNDFQKGDIAEGYSVSREKKESFPLTVTSAQKNPTAFYLCASKAPGISYNEQFFGPGTRLTVL.

This clone was seen a single time. The genes are TRBV5-4 and TRBJ2-5; D is perhaps TRBD2 (5 bases). V dropped 4 bases and J dropped 4 bases, with 11 bases sitting between them. The CDR3 contains 13 residues. In germline, CDR1 is SGHNT, CDR2 YYREEE (reference sequence). The CDR3 here is CASSPMGRETQYF. The CDR3 DNA reads TGTGCCAGCAGCCCGATGGGGAGAGAGACCCAGTACTTC. The variable domain in full, completed from reference TRBV5-4 and TRBJ2-5, reads ETGVTQSPTHLIKTRGQQVTLRCSSQSGHNTVSWYQQALGQGPQFIFQYYREEENGRGNFPPRFSGLQFPNYSSELNVNALELDDSALYLCASSPMGRETQYFGPGTRLLVL.

The chain couples TRBV25-1 to TRBJ2-3; possibly TRBD1 or TRBD2 for D (9 bases each). Germline V CDR1 and CDR2: MGHDK, SYGVNS. V lost 4 bases, J lost 2 bases, and 22 bases lay in between. The CDR3 spans 18 residues. The CDR3 DNA reads as TGTGCCAGCAGTGGGGACAGGGCGACTAGCGGTTACACAGATACGCAGTATTTT. Encoded protein: CASSGDRATSGYTDTQYF.

The rearrangement links TRBV19 to TRBJ1-1, with 8 bases that match TRBD1. The CDR3 totals 15 residues. Trimming at V came to 7 bases and at J to 1 base, leaving 8 bases not matched to a gene. Germline V CDR1 and CDR2: LNHDA, SQIVND (reference sequence). The CDR3 coding sequence is TGTGCCAGTAACCCGGGACAGGCGTCGAACACTGAAGCTTTCTTT. This encodes CASNPGQASNTEAFF.

This rearrangement joins TRBV2 to TRBJ1-5; D is possibly TRBD1 (5 bases). Germline assignment: CDR1 SNHLY and CDR2 FYNNEI. The V gene lost 4 bases and the J gene lost 4 bases, with 11 bases spanning the gap. The CDR3 has 14 amino acids. The CDR3 loop reads CASSAGTLNQPQHF. CDR3 nucleotide sequence: TGTGCCAGCAGTGCCGGGACGTTAAATCAGCCCCAGCATTTT.

The chain couples TRBV5-6 to TRBJ2-1; D uncertain. The V end lost 0 bases, the J end lost 7 bases, and 5 bases lay between the germline ends. The CDR3 extends over 12 amino acids. In germline, CDR1 is SGHDT, CDR2 YYEEEE. CDR3: CASSLEWNEQFF. As DNA, the CDR3 is TGTGCCAGCAGCTTGGAGTGGAATGAGCAGTTCTTC.

The V call is TRBV6-7, the J call TRBJ1-3, with 9 bases aligning to TRBD1. TRBV6-7 is an ORF for which the function is uncertain. The ends lost 5 bases at V and 0 bases at J; junction bases unmatched: 2. This CDR3 contains 15 residues. CDR3 residues: CASSRDRVSGNTIYF. In DNA, the CDR3 is TGTGCCAGCAGTAGGGACAGGGTCTCTGGAAACACCATATATTTT.

The chain links TRBV28 to TRBJ2-7, with TRBD1 as a possible D gene (6 bases). The germline V and J ends were trimmed by 6 bases and 2 bases, with 11 bases remaining between them. Germline CDR1 reads MDHEN; CDR2 reads SYDVKM. CDR3 length: 13 residues. CDR3 sequence: CASSYRETYEQYF. CDR3 sequence (DNA): TGTGCCAGCAGCTACAGGGAAACCTACGAGCAGTACTTC. The variable domain in full, with the rest retrieved from reference TRBV28 and TRBJ2-7, is DVKVTQSSRYLVKRTGEKVFLECVQDMDHENMFWYRQDPGLGLRLIYFSYDVKMKEKGDIPEGYSVSREKKERFSLILESASTNQTSMYLCASSYRETYEQYFGPGTRLTVT.

Turning to this clone: Within the sample, other DNA sequences also encode this same CDR3. The chain recombines TRBV6-5 with TRBJ1-1; no clear D gene. This CDR3 region has 13 residues. Trimming cost V 2 bases and J 1 base, with 5 bases left between them. Per germline, CDR1 MNHEY and CDR2 SVGAGI. CDR3 sequence (DNA): TGTGCCAGCAGTTACCGTGGGAACACTGAAGCTTTCTTT. It codes for CASSYRGNTEAFF.

The rearrangement uses TRBV7-9 and TRBJ2-7, with 11 positions matching TRBD1. The CDR3 contains 15 residues. The trim removed 4 bases at V and 5 bases at J, leaving 7 bases unmatched. Germline V CDR1 and CDR2: SEHNR, FQNEAQ (reference sequence). CDR3 sequence (DNA): TGTGCCAGCAGCTCAACCGGGACAGGGGGGGACGAGCAGTACTTC. It codes for CASSSTGTGGDEQYF.

The CDR3 reads CASSFPPADTQYF. In DNA, the CDR3 is TGTGCCAGCAGCTTCCCCCCGGCAGATACGCAGTATTTT. The chain employs TRBV9 and TRBJ2-3; D is uncertain. Trimming pared 4 bases from V and 4 bases from J, leaving 10 bases between. The CDR3 contains 13 residues. Germline CDR1 and CDR2: SGDLS and YYNGEE. Supplemented by reference TRBV9 and TRBJ2-3, the full variable domain reads DSGVTQTPKHLITATGQRVTLRCSPRSGDLSVYWYQQSLDQGLQFLIQYYNGEERAKGNILERFSAQQFPDLHSELNLSSLELGDSALYFCASSFPPADTQYFGPGTRLTVL.

V usage is TRBV29-1 and J usage is TRBJ1-1, with no clear D. The germline CDR1 and CDR2 sequences are SQVTM and ANQGSEA. V was pared by 8 bases and J by 5 bases, with 9 bases between. The CDR3 is 10 residues long. Here the CDR3 reads CSSSGTEAFF. CDR3 DNA: TGCAGCTCATCCGGGACTGAAGCTTTCTTT.

The V call is TRBV19, the J call TRBJ2-3; the match to TRBD2 covers 8 bases. The germline V gene has CDR1 LNHDA and CDR2 SQIVND (reference sequence). With V trimmed by 5 bases and J by 4 bases, 14 bases remained unmatched. The CDR3 spans 17 residues. The CDR3 DNA reads as TGTGCCAGTAGTTCCTTACTCGGGACTAGTTTGGCAGATACGCAGTATTTT. This gives the protein CASSSLLGTSLADTQYF. Looking up the rest from reference TRBV19 and TRBJ2-3 gives the full variable domain: DGGITQSPKYLFRKEGQNVTLSCEQNLNHDAMYWYRQDPGQGLRLIYYSQIVNDFQKGDIAEGYSVSREKKESFPLTVTSAQKNPTAFYLCASSSLLGTSLADTQYFGPGTRLTVL.

For this clone: The junction differs from germline at one of its ends, possibly a read error. This chain uses TRBV7-7 with TRBJ2-6; perhaps D is TRBD1 or TRBD2 (5 bases each). CDR3 size: 18 residues. CDR1 is SSHAT, CDR2 FNYEAQ, per germline (reference sequence). Written as DNA, the CDR3 is TGTGCTAGCAGCTTGGCCGGGACCGCTATCTCTGGGGCCAACGTCCTGACTTTC. Protein sequence: CASSLAGTAISGANVLTF.

This clone was detected once. The rearrangement links TRBV21-1 to TRBJ1-6. TRBV21-1 is a listed pseudogene. This CDR3 is built from 15 residues. This chain's CDR3 is CASSKVWDHAPPLHF. As DNA, the CDR3 is TGTGCCAGCAGCAAAGTTTGGGACCACGCCCCACCCCTCCACTTT.

The rearrangement uses TRBV28 and TRBJ2-7, with D tentatively TRBD1 or TRBD2 (6 bases each). The CDR3 sequence is 18 residues long. The ends were cut back, 7 bases at V and 2 bases at J, with 27 bases in the middle. The germline gives CDR1 MDHEN, CDR2 SYDVKM. In DNA, the CDR3 is TGTGCCAGCACCTACACGGGGGCAGGGACGGCCCCCACCTACGAGCAGTACTTC. Translated: CASTYTGAGTAPTYEQYF.

This chain links TRBV5-1 with TRBJ1-1; D unresolved. Germline values: CDR1 SGHRS, CDR2 YFSETQ. This CDR3 is built from 13 residues. Deletions cut 4 bases from V and 4 bases from J, with 11 bases between. CDR3 residues: CASSEELSTEAFF. The CDR3 DNA sequence: TGCGCCAGCAGCGAGGAATTGTCCACTGAAGCTTTCTTT.

This clone is a singleton in its sample. J is TRBJ2-1 and V is TRBV11-2; D not resolved. This CDR3 comprises 13 residues. CDR1 is SGHAT, CDR2 FQNNGV, per germline. V was shortened by 2 bases and J by 8 bases, with 10 bases between the two germline ends. The CDR3 DNA follows: TGTGCCAGCAGCTTATCCACCGGCGATGAGCAGTTCTTC. Protein sequence: CASSLSTGDEQFF. Combining the CDR3 with reference TRBV11-2 and TRBJ2-1 gives the whole variable domain EAGVAQSPRYKIIEKRQSVAFWCNPISGHATLYWYQQILGQGPKLLIQFQNNGVVDDSQLPKDRFSAERLKGVDSTLKIQPAKLEDSAVYLCASSLSTGDEQFFGPGTRLTVL.

This clone was detected only a few times. The same CDR3 can be traced to other DNA sequences in this sample. The chain uses TRBV7-9 and TRBJ2-7; 11 nucleotides line up with TRBD2. Germline-derived CDR1 and CDR2 are SEHNR and FQNEAQ (reference sequence). The ends lost 4 bases at V and 2 bases at J; junction bases unmatched: 1. There are 14 residues in the CDR3. DNA for the CDR3: TGTGCCAGCAGCTCGACTAGCGGGACCTACGAGCAGTACTTC. Translation gives CASSSTSGTYEQYF.

The rearrangement links TRBV5-6 to TRBJ2-7; TRBD1 agrees at 11 bases. The CDR3 runs to 15 residues. J was trimmed by 3 bases and V by 3 bases; bases with no gene match: 5. Per the germline V gene, CDR1 is SGHDT and CDR2 is YYEEEE. CDR3 amino acids: CASSWDRGEGYEQYF. DNA of the CDR3: TGTGCCAGCAGCTGGGACAGGGGGGAGGGCTACGAGCAGTACTTC.

V is TRBV4-3 and J is TRBJ2-7, with D perhaps assigned TRBD1 or TRBD2 (5 bases each). The CDR3 is 14 amino acids. Germline V gene lookup returns CDR1 LGHNA and CDR2 YSLEER. V dropped 1 base and J dropped 6 bases, with 13 bases sitting between them. This CDR3 is CASSQVETGAEQYF. In DNA, the CDR3 is TGCGCCAGCAGCCAAGTGGAAACCGGGGCCGAGCAGTACTTC.

Comments on this clone: Within the sample, other DNA sequences also encode this same CDR3. The V and J genes are TRBV9 and TRBJ2-5; no firm D call. This CDR3 has 14 amino acids. Germline CDR1 SGDLS, CDR2 YYNGEE. The V end was cut by 0 bases, the J end by 2 bases, with 8 bases between. The CDR3 loop reads CASSVAVGQETQYF. The CDR3 DNA follows: TGTGCCAGCAGCGTAGCAGTGGGTCAAGAGACCCAGTACTTC.

This chain joins TRBV30 and TRBJ1-1, with 7 nucleotides matching TRBD1. Trimming at V came to 8 bases and at J to 5 bases, leaving 14 bases not matched to a gene. Germline V CDR1 and CDR2: GTSNPN, SVGIG (reference sequence). There are 14 residues in the CDR3. In DNA, the CDR3 is TGTGCCCAAAGGACAGGTCAGGAGGGGACTGAAGCTTTCTTT. Encoded protein: CAQRTGQEGTEAFF.

The J gene is TRBJ2-3, the V gene TRBV18; 8 bases fit TRBD2. The germline CDR1 and CDR2 sequences are KGHSH and LQKENI. J gave up 4 bases and V 2 bases, and 5 bases lay outside the gene matches. CDR3 size: 15 residues. CDR3 in amino acids: CASSPSTGGPDTQYF. The CDR3 nucleotides are TGTGCCAGCTCACCATCGACGGGGGGGCCAGATACGCAGTATTTT.

In this sample, this clone turned up once. This chain joins TRBV9 and TRBJ2-2; D gene unclear. The germline CDR1 and CDR2 sequences are SGDLS and YYNGEE. The germline V and J ends were trimmed by 4 bases and 3 bases, with 7 bases remaining between them. The length of the CDR3 is 13 residues. The CDR3 coding sequence is TGTGCCAGCAGCCGTCCATACACCGGGGAGCTGTTTTTT. Its protein is CASSRPYTGELFF.

This sequence joins TRBV19 and TRBJ1-4, with D possibly TRBD1 on 6 matching bases. Germline CDR1 reads LNHDA; CDR2 reads SQIVND (reference sequence). The V and J ends lost 8 bases and 8 bases respectively, with 15 bases between them. CDR3 length equals 13 residues. In nucleotides, the CDR3 is TGTGCCAGTCACCCCACAGGGATGGAAAAACTGTTTTTT. This encodes CASHPTGMEKLFF.

The chain combines TRBV4-3 with TRBJ2-1; the match to TRBD2 covers 9 bases. Per the germline V gene, CDR1 is LGHNA and CDR2 is YSLEER. The CDR3 contains 16 residues. J was trimmed by 7 bases and V by 0 bases; bases with no gene match: 7. DNA of the CDR3: TGCGCCAGCAGCCAAGATGGTAGCGGGAGAAGGAATGAGCAGTTCTTC. Translation gives CASSQDGSGRRNEQFF.